The present T cell receptor beta chain was sequenced within a study of molecular identifiers for immune sequencing clone quantification. The study, taken as a whole, reports: Among effectors, clones above 20 RNA copies held over 97% of molecules; among naive cells, under 1%.

Germline CDR1 is LGHNA and CDR2 is YSLEER. Between the trimmed V and J ends, which lost 0 bases and 2 bases, there was a span of 10 bases. The CDR3 spans 15 residues. This clonotype was counted ten times or more. Antigen: not known. Using its own MiXCR run on the PCR reads, TCRdb lists one record per CDR3 protein. This table has 88,000 or so distinct CDR3 sequences, over 20% appearing once. This TCR came from a human donor in good health. Some libraries in this study had Jurkat cell RNA spiked in. The chain uses TRBV4-3 and TRBJ1-1, with D possibly matching TRBD1 (5 bases). Sequencing was done on a sample of naive CD8+ T cells from blood, with Jurkat cell RNA spiked in. Stated subset: FACS-sorted CD8+CD4-CCR7+CD45RA+ naive T cells. CDR3 region: CASSQDRAPNTEAFF. CDR3 bases: TGCGCCAGCAGCCAAGACAGGGCCCCAAACACTGAAGCTTTCTTT.